The sequence of this TCR beta chain was determined in a study of CD8+ T cells in alopecia areata. This sample's treatment: oral pan-JAK inhibitor, 5-10 mg twice daily. Of note for this clone: Its antigen is not known.

Reverse transcription of extracted RNA yielded cDNA, which provided the sequencing template. Profiling relied on immunoSEQ multiplex PCR, and the TCRdb table lists in-frame clones only, not all of them. The table has about 210,000 clones, about three fifths seen once. V lost 1 base to trimming and J lost 2 bases, with 8 bases between them. Germline CDR1 reads SGHNT; CDR2 reads YENEEA. The CDR3 is made up of 14 amino acids. The study's findings and limits: It was observed that many expanded lesional clones persisted in scalp and blood during tofacitinib.

Specimen: CD4+ T cells sorted from blood, collected at week 4, from a patient treated with tofacitinib. J is TRBJ2-5 and V is TRBV11-3; D not certain. This TCR derives from a human donor with alopecia areata. CDR3 in amino acids: CASSLGRFQETQYF. The CDR3 DNA reads TGTGCCAGCAGCTTAGGCCGGTTTCAAGAGACCCAGTACTTC.